The rows below give T cell receptor beta chains drawn from one sample of a study of blood T cell repertoires in COVID-19. Assay used: immunoSEQ multiplex PCR; TCRdb lists only in-frame clones, some missing. The sample lists about 73,000 clones, more than 60% occurring once. Input material: peripheral blood. The receptors come from a man aged 60 to 69 with acute or convalescent COVID-19. Each CDR3 is given with its conserved first and last residue. D genes are given only for firm matches. Not every row has a clone size; where given, it reads once, few, many or a size class.

abundance,d_gene,v_gene,j_gene,CDR3nt,CDR3aa
NA,NA,TRBV7-3,TRBJ2-1,TGTGCCAGCAGCTTATACCCCCCCGGAAGTAGCCTGAATGAGCAGTTCTTC,CASSLYPPGSSLNEQFF
NA,NA,TRBV6-5,TRBJ2-4,TGTGCCAGCAGTTTCGGGGGTACCGACGAAAACATTCAGTACTTC,CASSFGGTDENIQYF
few,NA,TRBV24-1,TRBJ2-3,TGTGCCACCAGTGATCCAGAGGCGTCAGATACGCAGTATTTT,CATSDPEASDTQYF
many,NA,TRBV5-1,TRBJ2-1,TGCGCCAGCAGCTTGGGGTTCGAGGCCAATGAGCAGTTCTTC,CASSLGFEANEQFF
NA,TRBD2,TRBV9,TRBJ2-1,TGTGCCAGCAGCGTAGTCACGGGAGGTGCGCGGAATGAGCAGTTCTTC,CASSVVTGGARNEQFF
NA,NA,TRBV19,TRBJ1-3,TGTGCCAGTAAGTCAGGAGGATCTGGAAACACCATATATTTT,CASKSGGSGNTIYF
NA,TRBD1,TRBV6-1,TRBJ1-4,TGTGCCAGCAGTGATACAGGGGATAATGAAAAACTGTTTTTT,CASSDTGDNEKLFF
NA,NA,TRBV10-3,TRBJ1-3,TGTGCCATCAGTGAACAGGGAAGGGGAAACACCATATATTTT,CAISEQGRGNTIYF
NA,NA,TRBV28,TRBJ1-1,TGTGCCAGCGGGGAGGAGGGGAACCTAGAAGCTTTCTTT,CASGEEGNLEAFF
NA,NA,TRBV9,TRBJ2-5,TGTGCCAGCAGCGTAGGTCCCTCCCAAGAGACCCAGTACTTC,CASSVGPSQETQYF
NA,TRBD1,TRBV2,TRBJ1-1,TGTGCCAGCAGCAAGGGGACAGGGGGAGGGAACACTGAAGCTTTCTTT,CASSKGTGGGNTEAFF
NA,NA,TRBV11-1,TRBJ2-2,TGTGCCAGCAGTTCTACCGGGTCAATCTTTGCCGGGGAGCTGTTTTTT,CASSSTGSIFAGELFF
once,NA,TRBV28,TRBJ1-1,TGTGCCAGCAGTATTACAGGTGTGGCTTTCTTT,CASSITGVAFF
NA,TRBD2,TRBV6-6,TRBJ2-1,TGTGCCAGCAGCCTCGGGACTAGCGGGGGCAATGAGCAGTTCTTC,CASSLGTSGGNEQFF
NA,NA,TRBV20-1,TRBJ1-2,TGCAGTGCTAGAGAGGCACCTGGCTACACCTTC,CSAREAPGYTF
NA,TRBD2,TRBV7-3,TRBJ2-2,TGTGCCAGCAGCTTAGGGAGGGACACCGGGGAGCTGTTTTTT,CASSLGRDTGELFF
few,NA,TRBV3-1/TRBV3-2,TRBJ2-5,TGTGCCAGCAGCCAATTTACCAGGGGTGGAGAGACCCAGTACTTC,CASSQFTRGGETQYF
NA,NA,TRBV5-6,TRBJ1-6,TGTGCCAGCAGCCCCAATGCAGGGAAATATAATTCACCCCTCCACTTT,CASSPNAGKYNSPLHF
NA,NA,TRBV9,TRBJ2-7,TGTGCCAGCAGCGTAGCGGCAGGAACCCTCTACGAGCAGTACTTC,CASSVAAGTLYEQYF
NA,NA,TRBV3-1/TRBV3-2,TRBJ2-3,TGTGCCAGCAGCCAACAAAATCGAGGGAGAGGCACAGATACGCAGTATTTT,CASSQQNRGRGTDTQYF
NA,TRBD1,TRBV6-1,TRBJ2-7,TGTGCCAGCAGTGAAGAGGACAGGGGACTTACTTACGGGCAGTACTTC,CASSEEDRGLTYGQYF
NA,TRBD1,TRBV28,TRBJ1-2,TGTGCCAGCAGTCCCTGGACAGGGTTCAACTATGGCTACACCTTC,CASSPWTGFNYGYTF
few,NA,TRBV7-9,TRBJ1-2,TGTGCCAGCAGCTCCCCGGCAGGGTCCTATGGCTACACCTTC,CASSSPAGSYGYTF
NA,TRBD2,TRBV9,TRBJ2-1,TGTGCCAGCAGCGTTCTAGCGGGGGACTACAATGAGCAGTTCTTC,CASSVLAGDYNEQFF
NA,NA,TRBV28,TRBJ2-7,TGTGCCAGCAGGCGAAGAGGGACATCGGTGGGGGAGCAGTACTTC,CASRRRGTSVGEQYF
NA,TRBD1,TRBV10-2,TRBJ1-1,TGCGCCAGCAGTGAGTCGACCGGGACAGGGTCCACTGAAGCTTTCTTT,CASSESTGTGSTEAFF
NA,NA,TRBV28,TRBJ2-7,TGTGCCAGCACTCCTCACTCGAGGGGGGGAGGCGAGCAGTACTTC,CASTPHSRGGGEQYF
NA,NA,TRBV3-1/TRBV3-2,TRBJ2-7,TGTGCCAGCAGCCAAGATGCGGGGGAGCAGTACTTC,CASSQDAGEQYF
once,NA,TRBV19,TRBJ1-2,TGTGCCAGTAGTATGGACAGAACCTCTAACTATGGCTACACCTTC,CASSMDRTSNYGYTF
NA,TRBD2,TRBV29-1,TRBJ2-2,TGCAGCGTTGAGTCTATCACCGGGACTAGCGGCTCCGGGGAGCTGTTTTTT,CSVESITGTSGSGELFF
few,NA,TRBV5-5,TRBJ2-6,TGTGCCAGCAGCCAGGACTGGGCCAACGTCCTGACTTTC,CASSQDWANVLTF
NA,TRBD2,TRBV4-1,TRBJ2-6,TGCGCCAGCAGTCCAACTAGCGGGGCGATCTCTGGGGCCAACGTCCTGACTTTC,CASSPTSGAISGANVLTF
NA,TRBD1,TRBV24-1,TRBJ2-3,TGTGCCACCAGTGGAGACGGGGACAGGGCCACAGATACGCAGTATTTT,CATSGDGDRATDTQYF
few,NA,TRBV6-5,TRBJ2-2,TGTGCCAGCAGTTACTCGCTAGAGATCGGCACCGGGGAGCTGTTTTTT,CASSYSLEIGTGELFF
NA,NA,TRBV10-1,TRBJ2-1,TGCGCCAGCAGTGAACTAAGGATTGGTGAGCAGTTCTTC,CASSELRIGEQFF
NA,NA,TRBV13,TRBJ2-7,TGTGCCAGCAGCTTTTATACGGTTACCTACGAGCAGTACTTC,CASSFYTVTYEQYF
NA,TRBD1,TRBV13,TRBJ1-2,TGTGCCAGCAGTTGGACAGGAGGGGATGGCTACACCTTC,CASSWTGGDGYTF
NA,TRBD1,TRBV25-1,TRBJ2-7,TGTGCCAGCAGTGACCTACAACAGGGGCGCGAGCAGTACTTC,CASSDLQQGREQYF
NA,NA,TRBV6-5,TRBJ2-2,TGTGCCAGCGGCGGTACAGGGACGAACACCGGGGAGCTGTTTTTT,CASGGTGTNTGELFF
once,TRBD1,TRBV4-1,TRBJ1-6,TGCGCCAGCAGCCAAAGGACAGGGCCTAATTCACCCCTCCACTTT,CASSQRTGPNSPLHF
NA,NA,TRBV21-1,TRBJ2-3,TGTGCCAGCAGCAAAGGTGAGTCCTACACAGATACGCAGTATTTT,CASSKGESYTDTQYF
NA,TRBD1,TRBV2,TRBJ1-5,TGTGCCAGCGCTACGATGGGACAGTCAGGTCAGCCCCAGCATTTT,CASATMGQSGQPQHF
NA,NA,TRBV12-3/TRBV12-4,TRBJ1-5,TGTGCCAGCAGTCCCAGACAATCAGAGCCCCAGCATTTT,CASSPRQSEPQHF
NA,NA,TRBV5-4,TRBJ2-7,TGTGCCAGCAGCTTGGACAGGGCTTCCTACGAGCAGTACTTC,CASSLDRASYEQYF
NA,TRBD2,TRBV11-2,TRBJ2-5,TGTGCCAGCAGCCGAGCTAGCGGGAGTGGGGAGACCCAGTACTTC,CASSRASGSGETQYF
NA,NA,TRBV28,TRBJ1-1,TGTGCCAGCACCTTACCGGCGGGTATGAACACTGAAGCTTTCTTT,CASTLPAGMNTEAFF
NA,NA,TRBV19,TRBJ1-1,TGTGCCAGTAGTAATGGCAGGGGACACATGAACACTGAAGCTTTCTTT,CASSNGRGHMNTEAFF
NA,NA,TRBV5-1,TRBJ2-5,TGCGCCAGCAGCGCGGAACGGGGTCGGGTCTCAGAGACCCAGTACTTC,CASSAERGRVSETQYF